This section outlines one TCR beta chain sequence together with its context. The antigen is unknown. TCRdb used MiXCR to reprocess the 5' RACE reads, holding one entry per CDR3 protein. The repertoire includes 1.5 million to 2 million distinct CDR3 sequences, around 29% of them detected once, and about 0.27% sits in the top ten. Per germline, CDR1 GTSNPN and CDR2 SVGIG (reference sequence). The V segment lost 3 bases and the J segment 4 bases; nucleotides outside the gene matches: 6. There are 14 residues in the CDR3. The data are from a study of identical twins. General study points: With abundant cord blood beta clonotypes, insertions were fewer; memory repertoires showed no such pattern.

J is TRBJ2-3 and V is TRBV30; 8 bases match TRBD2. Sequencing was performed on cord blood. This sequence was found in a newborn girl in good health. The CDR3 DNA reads TGTGCCTGGAGCGACGGGGGGGCCGCAGATACGCAGTATTTT. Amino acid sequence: CAWSDGGAADTQYF.